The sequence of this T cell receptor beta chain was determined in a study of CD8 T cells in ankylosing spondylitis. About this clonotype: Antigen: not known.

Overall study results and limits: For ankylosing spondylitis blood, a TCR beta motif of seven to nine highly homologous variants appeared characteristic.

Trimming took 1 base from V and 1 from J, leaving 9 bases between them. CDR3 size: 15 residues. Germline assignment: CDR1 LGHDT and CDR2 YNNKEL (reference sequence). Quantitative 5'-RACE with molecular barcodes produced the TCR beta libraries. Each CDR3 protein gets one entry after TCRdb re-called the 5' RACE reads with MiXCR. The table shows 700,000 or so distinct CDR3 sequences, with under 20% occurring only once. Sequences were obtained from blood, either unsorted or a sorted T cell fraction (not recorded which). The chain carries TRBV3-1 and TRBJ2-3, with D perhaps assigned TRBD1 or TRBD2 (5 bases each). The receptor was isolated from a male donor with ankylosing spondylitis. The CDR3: CASSQGLGGTDTQYF. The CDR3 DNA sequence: TGTGCCAGCAGCCAAGGGCTGGGGGGCACAGATACGCAGTATTTT.